The present TCR beta chain was sequenced within a study of blood T cells in healthy people across ages. They isolated at least 7 million PBMCs from each sample. The length of the CDR3 is 16 residues. Germline V gives CDR1 SGHRS, CDR2 YFSETQ. V lost 2 bases and J lost 2, with 14 bases in between. For the second PCR, which ran for about 7 to 11 cycles, a sample-barcoded 5' primer and a J-beta primer mix were used. TCRdb analysed the 5' RACE reads with MiXCR anew, one entry per CDR3 protein. The sample contains more than 1.4 million distinct CDR3 sequences, around 39% of which appear only once. This TCR came from a woman under 30 in good health. Sequencing was done on a sample of blood. The rearrangement links TRBV5-1 to TRBJ2-1; perhaps TRBD1 as D (6 bases). The CDR3 sequence is CASSFGLQGPYNEQFF. The CDR3 DNA reads TGCGCCAGCAGCTTTGGGCTACAGGGTCCCTACAATGAGCAGTTCTTC.